Each of the 21 T cell receptor beta chains below was sequenced from the same sample in a study of regulatory T cells in long-lasting Graves disease. Documented time point: persistent/refractory GD, antithyroid drugs over 5 years with positive TRAb. After RNA was extracted from PBMCs, the TCR library was made from it. Building the TCR beta libraries relied on iRepertoire HTBI primers, and CDR3 regions underwent Arm-PCR. Each CDR3 protein is one row after TCRdb ran MiXCR on the multiplex PCR reads. The sample contains about 400,000 distinct CDR3 sequences, about 20% of which appear only once. Sequences were derived from peripheral blood mononuclear cells (PBMCs), sampled when the disease was refractory, from a patient treated with antithyroid drugs. Receptor source: a female donor with Graves disease.

Ten or more counts support this clonotype. The V call is TRBV12-3 or TRBV12-4, the J call TRBJ2-5, with D possibly being TRBD2 (6 bases). The CDR3 consists of 15 residues. Between the trimmed V and J ends, which lost 2 bases and 4 bases, there was a span of 14 bases. CDR3 DNA sequence: TGTGCCAGCAGTTTAAGTGGGAGGAGTGGAGAGACCCAGTACTTC. Protein sequence: CASSLSGRSGETQYF.

This clonotype appeared many times. This sequence joins TRBV11-2 and TRBJ2-7, with 9 nucleotides matching TRBD2. Germline-derived CDR1 and CDR2 are SGHAT and FQNNGV. Trimming at V came to 5 bases and at J to 0 bases, leaving 5 bases not matched to a gene. This CDR3 contains 15 residues. In DNA, the CDR3 is TGTGCCAGCAGCCAAGGACTAGCGACCTCCTACGAGCAGTACTTC. Translated, it gives CASSQGLATSYEQYF.

The table lists this clonotype with many counts. The rearrangement joins TRBV7-8 to TRBJ1-2; D is ambiguous. There are 14 residues in the CDR3. Trimming cost V 0 bases and J 0 bases, with 5 bases left between them. Per germline, CDR1 SGHVS and CDR2 FQNEAQ. The CDR3 reads CASSLAGTNYGYTF. CDR3 sequence (DNA): TGTGCCAGCAGCTTAGCCGGGACTAACTATGGCTACACCTTC. Looking up the rest from reference TRBV7-8 and TRBJ1-2 gives the full variable domain: GAGVSQSPRYKVAKRGQDVALRCDPISGHVSLFWYQQALGQGPEFLTYFQNEAQLDKSGLPSDRFFAERPEGSVSTLKIQRTQQEDSAVYLCASSLAGTNYGYTFGSGTRLTVV.

Only one count was recorded for this clonotype. This sequence joins TRBV29-1 and TRBJ2-7; TRBD1 might be the D (6 bases). CDR3 length equals 12 residues. Per the germline V gene, CDR1 is SQVTM and CDR2 is ANQGSEA. The ends were cut back, 4 bases at V and 12 bases at J, with 19 bases in the middle. This chain's CDR3 is CSVVVGVQGLYF. For the CDR3, the DNA is TGCAGCGTTGTGGTTGGGGTACAGGGATTGTACTTC.

The chain recombines TRBV19 with TRBJ1-5; TRBD1 is a possible D gene (5 bases). The V and J ends lost 3 bases and 7 bases respectively, with 19 bases between them. The V gene's germline CDR1 is LNHDA and CDR2 SQIVND (reference sequence). This CDR3 comprises 16 residues. The CDR3 DNA reads as TGTGCCAGTAGTATTCAACCCCAGGTGGGGGGACAGCCCCAGCATTTT. Translated, it gives CASSIQPQVGGQPQHF.

Many counts were recorded for this clonotype. The rearrangement joins TRBV20-1 to TRBJ2-5; perhaps TRBD1 as D (6 bases). In germline, CDR1 is DFQATT, CDR2 SNEGSKA (reference sequence). V lost 5 bases and J 3 bases, leaving 10 bases between the germline ends. This CDR3 has 12 amino acids. In DNA, the CDR3 is TGCAGTGCTTCGAACAGGGAAGAGACCCAGTACTTC. Its protein is CSASNREETQYF.

CDR3 sequence (DNA): TGTGCCAGCATGGGACCAGGCTACAATGAGCAGTTCTTC. This sequence encodes CASMGPGYNEQFF. The chain carries TRBV28 and TRBJ2-1; TRBD1 or TRBD2 may be the D gene (5 bases each). Trimming pared 7 bases from V and 3 bases from J, leaving 10 bases between. CDR1 and CDR2 (germline): MDHEN, SYDVKM. The CDR3 covers 13 residues.

Note on this clonotype: A much more abundant neighbour one base away suggests this may be a read error. The chain joins TRBV3-1 to TRBJ1-2, with 7 positions matching TRBD1. CDR1 and CDR2 (germline): LGHDT, YNNKEL (reference sequence). There are 14 residues in the CDR3. CDR3 sequence reads: CASSHEGQYYGYAF. The CDR3 DNA reads as TGTGCCAGCAGCCATGAGGGACAGTACTATGGCTACGCCTTC.

This chain connects TRBV27 to TRBJ1-1; 7 nucleotides line up with TRBD1. CDR1 is MNHEY and CDR2 is SMNVEV in the germline V gene (reference sequence). The J segment lost 3 bases and the V segment lost 6 bases, leaving 10 bases of the junction unmatched. This CDR3 has 15 residues. DNA for the CDR3: TGTGCCAGCAGCTTCTCCAGGGGGTCGGACACTGAAGCTTTCTTT. Its translation is CASSFSRGSDTEAFF.

The chain recombines TRBV7-9 with TRBJ1-1, with TRBD1 identical over 8 bases. Germline V gives CDR1 SEHNR, CDR2 FQNEAQ (reference sequence). J lost 11 bases, V lost 6 bases, and 14 bases had no gene match. The CDR3 length is 14 residues. CDR3 nucleotides: TGTGCCAGCAGTGCATCAGGGACAGGCGAGTGGGCTTTCTTT. Translated: CASSASGTGEWAFF.

This clonotype was picked up many times. An end of the junction does not agree with germline; a read error may underlie this. V is TRBV5-1 and J is TRBJ2-2; D ambiguous. There are 13 residues in the CDR3. The germline V gene has CDR1 SGHRS and CDR2 YFSETQ. In DNA form, the CDR3 reads TGTGCCAGCAGCTTAAGTCCCACCGGGGAGCTGTTTTTT. Translation: CASSLSPTGELFF.

This clonotype was detected many times. The chain recombines TRBV6-1 with TRBJ2-2; a weak D match, TRBD1 (6 bases). CDR1 is MNHNS and CDR2 is SASEGT in the germline V gene. V was clipped by 6 bases and J by 8 bases, with 13 bases between them. This CDR3 comprises 13 residues. The CDR3 sequence: CASSHPTGGELFF. The DNA of the CDR3 is TGTGCCAGCAGCCACCCGACAGGAGGGGAGCTGTTTTTT.

The chain recombines TRBV25-1 with TRBJ2-2; D is tentatively TRBD1 or TRBD2 (5 bases each). V lost 3 bases, J lost 4 bases, and 15 bases lay in between. The CDR3 runs 16 residues. Germline CDR1 MGHDK, CDR2 SYGVNS. The CDR3 region has the DNA TGTGCCAGCAGTGATATGGGGGTTATGGGCACCGGGGAGCTGTTTTTT. The encoded protein is CASSDMGVMGTGELFF.

This clonotype showed up just a few times. The chain has TRBV18 and TRBJ1-1, with D hard to call. The germline V and J ends were trimmed by 3 bases and 1 base, with 6 bases remaining between them. This CDR3 is 13 amino acids long. Germline CDR1 reads KGHSH; CDR2 reads LQKENI. This CDR3 reads CASSPKANTEAFF. In DNA, the CDR3 is TGTGCCAGCTCACCGAAAGCGAACACTGAAGCTTTCTTT.

At least ten counts were recorded for this clonotype. The chain employs TRBV28 and TRBJ2-5, with D perhaps matching TRBD1 (5 bases). The V and J ends lost 7 bases and 5 bases respectively, with 14 bases between them. Germline-derived CDR1 and CDR2 are MDHEN and SYDVKM. The CDR3 is made up of 13 amino acids. CDR3 region: CASTLGGAETQYF. DNA of the CDR3: TGTGCCAGCACCCTAGGTGGGGCTGAGACCCAGTACTTC.

This clonotype was observed at least ten times. This sequence joins TRBV2 and TRBJ1-5; 9 bases line up with TRBD1. This CDR3 is 17 amino acids long. J gave up 0 bases and V 6 bases, and 9 bases lay outside the gene matches. The germline gives CDR1 SNHLY, CDR2 FYNNEI. CDR3: CASSGRTGEDSNQPQHF. The CDR3 DNA sequence: TGTGCCAGCAGCGGGAGGACAGGGGAGGATAGCAATCAGCCCCAGCATTTT.

This chain uses TRBV20-1 with TRBJ2-7; 7 nucleotides line up with TRBD2. Trimming cost V 5 bases and J 1 base; bases outside gene matches: 11. Germline V CDR1 and CDR2: DFQATT, SNEGSKA (reference sequence). There are 15 residues in the CDR3. CDR3 region: CSARRGDSGSYEQYF. CDR3 sequence (DNA): TGCAGTGCTCGGAGAGGGGATAGCGGGTCCTACGAGCAGTACTTC.

This clonotype was counted many times. The V gene is TRBV6-1, the J gene TRBJ1-1; no clear D. The CDR3 sequence is 16 residues long. The V gene lost 5 bases and the J gene lost 1 base, with 17 bases spanning the gap. Germline V CDR1 and CDR2: MNHNS, SASEGT. In DNA, the CDR3 is TGTGCCAGCAGTCCCCTTTTTCCGGGTACGAACACTGAAGCTTTCTTT. This encodes CASSPLFPGTNTEAFF.

This clonotype was observed a handful of times. The chain is built from TRBV3-1 and TRBJ2-5, with TRBD2 identical over 8 bases. The CDR3 has 15 amino acids. V dropped 5 bases and J dropped 5; count of bases not matched to a gene: 10. Germline assignment: CDR1 LGHDT and CDR2 YNNKEL (reference sequence). This CDR3 is CASSFRTSSKETQYF. Written as DNA, the CDR3 is TGTGCCAGCAGCTTCCGGACTAGCAGTAAGGAGACCCAGTACTTC.

There are a few counts of this clonotype. The CDR3 reads CSVGLAVFNEQFF. CDR3 nucleotide sequence: TGCAGCGTTGGGCTAGCGGTTTTCAATGAGCAGTTCTTC. The chain joins TRBV29-1 to TRBJ2-1; 7 bases align to TRBD2. This CDR3 is 13 amino acids long. Germline-derived CDR1 and CDR2 are SQVTM and ANQGSEA. The V gene end was trimmed by 4 bases and the J gene end by 6 bases; junction bases not matched to a gene: 6.

The rearrangement joins TRBV5-5 to TRBJ2-7; 7 nucleotides line up with TRBD1. CDR3 length: 15 residues. V dropped 4 bases and J dropped 3; count of bases not matched to a gene: 10. Germline CDR1 and CDR2: SGHKS and YYEKEE (reference sequence). This chain's CDR3 is CASSGPWTGHYEQYF. The CDR3 bases are TGTGCCAGCAGCGGCCCCTGGACAGGACACTACGAGCAGTACTTC.